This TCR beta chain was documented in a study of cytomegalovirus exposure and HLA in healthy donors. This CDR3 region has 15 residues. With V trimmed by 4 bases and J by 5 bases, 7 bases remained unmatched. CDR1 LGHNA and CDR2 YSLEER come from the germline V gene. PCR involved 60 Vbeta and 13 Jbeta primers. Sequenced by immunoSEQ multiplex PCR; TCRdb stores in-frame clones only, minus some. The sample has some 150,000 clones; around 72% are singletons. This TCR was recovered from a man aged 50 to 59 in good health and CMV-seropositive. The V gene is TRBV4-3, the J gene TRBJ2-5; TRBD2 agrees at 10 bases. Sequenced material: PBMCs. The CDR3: CASSPTSGFLETQYF. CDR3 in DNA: TGCGCCAGCAGCCCGACTAGCGGGTTCTTGGAGACCCAGTACTTC.